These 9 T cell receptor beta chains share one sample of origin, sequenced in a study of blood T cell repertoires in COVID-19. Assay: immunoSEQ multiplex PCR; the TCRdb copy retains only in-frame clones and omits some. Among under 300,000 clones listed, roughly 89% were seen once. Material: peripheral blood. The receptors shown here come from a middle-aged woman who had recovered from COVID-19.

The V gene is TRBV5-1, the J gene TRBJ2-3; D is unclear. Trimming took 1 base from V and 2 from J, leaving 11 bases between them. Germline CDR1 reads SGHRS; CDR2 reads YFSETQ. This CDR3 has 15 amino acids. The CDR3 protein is CASSLSSGNTDTQYF. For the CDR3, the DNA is TGCGCCAGCAGCTTGAGTTCGGGTAACACAGATACGCAGTATTTT. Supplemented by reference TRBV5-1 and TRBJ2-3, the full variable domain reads KAGVTQTPRYLIKTRGQQVTLSCSPISGHRSVSWYQQTPGQGLQFLFEYFSETQRNKGNFPGRFSGRQFSNSRSEMNVSTLELGDSALYLCASSLSSGNTDTQYFGPGTRLTVL.

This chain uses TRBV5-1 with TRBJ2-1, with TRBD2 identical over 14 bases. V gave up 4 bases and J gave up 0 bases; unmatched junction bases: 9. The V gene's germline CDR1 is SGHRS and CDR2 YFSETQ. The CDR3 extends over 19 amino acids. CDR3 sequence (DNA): TGCGCCAGCAGCCCAATCTGGACTAGCGGGAGGACCTCCTACAATGAGCAGTTCTTC. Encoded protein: CASSPIWTSGRTSYNEQFF.

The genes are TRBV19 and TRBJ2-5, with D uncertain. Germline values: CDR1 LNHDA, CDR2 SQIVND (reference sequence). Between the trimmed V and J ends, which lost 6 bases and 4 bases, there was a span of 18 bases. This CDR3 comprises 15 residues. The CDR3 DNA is TGTGCCAGTAGCCCCGCGGAAGCCCCCGGAGAGACCCAGTACTTC. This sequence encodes CASSPAEAPGETQYF.

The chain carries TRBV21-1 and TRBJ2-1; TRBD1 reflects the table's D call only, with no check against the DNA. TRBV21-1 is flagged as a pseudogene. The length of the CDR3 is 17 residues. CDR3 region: CASSTRQGLSSYNEQFF. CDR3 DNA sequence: TGTGCCAGCAGCACGAGACAGGGGTTGAGCTCCTACAATGAGCAGTTCTTC.

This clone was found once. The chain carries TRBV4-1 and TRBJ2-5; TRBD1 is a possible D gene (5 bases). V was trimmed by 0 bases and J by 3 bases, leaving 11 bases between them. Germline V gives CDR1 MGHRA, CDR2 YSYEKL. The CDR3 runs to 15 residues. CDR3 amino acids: CASSQERQTEETQYF. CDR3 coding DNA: TGCGCCAGCAGCCAAGAGCGACAGACAGAAGAGACCCAGTACTTC.

CDR3 loop: CASSLGTTAHNEQFF. The DNA of the CDR3 is TGTGCCAGCAGCTTAGGGACTACGGCCCACAATGAGCAGTTCTTC. V usage is TRBV7-3 and J usage is TRBJ2-1; TRBD2 aligns across 7 bases. The CDR3 is 15 residues long. J was trimmed by 5 bases and V by 2 bases; bases with no gene match: 6. From germline, CDR1 is SGHTA and CDR2 FQGTGA.

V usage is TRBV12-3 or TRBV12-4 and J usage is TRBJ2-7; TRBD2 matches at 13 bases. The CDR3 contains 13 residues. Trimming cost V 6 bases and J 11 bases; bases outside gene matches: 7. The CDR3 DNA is TGTGCCAGCAGCCGCGGACTAGCGGGAGTGAAGTACTTC. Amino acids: CASSRGLAGVKYF.

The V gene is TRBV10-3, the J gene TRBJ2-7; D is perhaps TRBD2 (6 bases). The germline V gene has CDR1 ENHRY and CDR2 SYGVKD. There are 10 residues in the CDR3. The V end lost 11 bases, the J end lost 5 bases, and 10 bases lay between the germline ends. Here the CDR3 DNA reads TGTGCCCCGGGCGGGGACGAGCAGTACTTC. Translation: CAPGGDEQYF.

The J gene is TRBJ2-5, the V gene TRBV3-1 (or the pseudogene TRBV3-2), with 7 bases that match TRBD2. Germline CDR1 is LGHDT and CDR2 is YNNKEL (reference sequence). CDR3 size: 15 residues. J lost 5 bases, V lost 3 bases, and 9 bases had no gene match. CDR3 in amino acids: CASSQTRTSRETQYF. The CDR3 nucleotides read TGTGCCAGCAGCCAGACGCGGACTAGTCGGGAGACCCAGTACTTC.